This TCR beta chain was identified in a study of T cells in Graves' hyperthyroidism and ophthalmopathy. Using RNA transcripts as the source, TCR beta CDR3 regions were amplified. First-round RT-PCR targeting the TCR CDR3 was performed with the HTBI primer set. TCRdb called the multiplex PCR reads again in MiXCR, with one record for every CDR3 protein. The data show fewer than 700,000 distinct CDR3 sequences, around 15% seen once. Patients aged 18 to 65 had newly diagnosed hyperthyroidism that had lasted under 2 months. Uncontrolled infections, other autoimmune diseases, pregnancy or lactation led to exclusion of patients. The source of the PBMCs was over 8.5 ml of fresh peripheral blood. The J segment lost 2 bases and the V segment lost 5 bases, leaving 5 bases of the junction unmatched. Germline-derived CDR1 and CDR2 are SGHTA and FQGNSA. The CDR3 contains 17 residues. In this sample, this clonotype turned up many times.

The specimen sequenced was blood. The sequence derives from a woman aged 30 to 39 with Graves' hyperthyroidism. The rearrangement uses TRBV7-2 and TRBJ2-1; 14 nucleotides agree with TRBD2. CDR3 protein: CASSPWTSGRTYNEQFF. The CDR3 bases are TGTGCCAGCAGCCCCTGGACTAGCGGGAGGACCTACAATGAGCAGTTCTTC.